Detailed here is one T cell receptor (beta chain). Its antigen remains unidentified. Base qualities are not recorded, but no much larger clone differs from it by a single base. The record originates from a study of cytomegalovirus exposure and HLA in healthy donors (TCRdb year 2017). With respect to the entire study: An earlier analysis of more than 550 of the donors reported about 260 Gb of sequence data and around 120 million unique TCR beta sequences obtained from around 170 million T cells. Roughly 300 gigabases of sequencing data and roughly 81 million unique TCR sequences made up an early release that covered approximately 700 HLA-typed donors. Among the approximately 420 genotyped donors, more than 70% belonged to the genetic ancestry cluster associated with self-reported Caucasian donors. The study was designed to test whether signatures of past pathogen exposure could be identified by cataloging public T cell receptors. Using immunosequencing, the study profiled T cell repertoires from approximately 700 subjects and related those repertoires to cytomegalovirus serostatus. In addition to the first cohort of 666 subjects, a separate validation cohort of over 90 different subjects was used. The study combined high-throughput TCR immunosequencing, statistical association of individual TCRs with disease status, and machine learning to predict cytomegalovirus infection status. A later analysis re-analyzed previously published TCR beta repertoires from 600 to 850 donors and added high-resolution HLA genotyping to study TCR occurrence patterns. Rather than drawing on any new phenotypic data, the later analysis identified candidate immune exposures from TCR beta sequences and the way those sequences occurred across donors. In an earlier analysis of roughly 600 of the donors, high-throughput TCR beta sequencing was used to judge whether each TCR beta V gene segment behaved as functional or pseudogenic. Donor age, sex, ethnicity and CMV serostatus were compiled together with the repertoire data. A later genetic analysis used genome-wide SNP genotypes for about three fifths of the 666 donors, treating that subset as a discovery cohort. All discovery cohort repertoires had been generated on a single sequencing platform. HLA typing included class I and class II loci at four-digit resolution. Typing coverage differed by locus: A, B, C, DRB1 and DQB1 were typed in roughly 620-630 donors, DQA1 in approximately 520, DPA1 in around 600, and DPB1 in roughly 450. Five DR-DQ haplotypes were treated as single units for association and clustering because of strong linkage in the cohort. Across around 400 genotyped donors of the cohort, an average of about 220,000 unique TCR beta nucleotide sequences per donor were sequenced, and roughly a sixth of those sequences were non-productive.

Libraries were prepared through the immunoSEQ multiplex PCR assay. The multiplex PCR relied on a mix of 60 forward primers for TCR Vbeta segments and 13 reverse primers for TCR Jbeta segments. Amplification of the CDR3 region of rearranged TCR beta genes was performed with a multiplex PCR assay on genomic DNA. On the Illumina HiSeq System, the amplified TCR beta libraries were sequenced as 87-base-pair reads. The authors' pipeline ran thus. In a later analysis, approximately 74 million unique TCR beta chains were counted across the roughly 610 repertoires, and roughly 11 million of these chains were shared by at least two donors. Raw reads were error-corrected and collapsed into unique sequences with a nearest-neighbor algorithm that merged closely related sequences to remove PCR and sequencing errors. To assign V, D and J gene segments, CDR3 sequences were aligned to IMGT reference sequences. For a sequence to be retained, a match of at least six nucleotides was required to both a V gene segment and a J gene segment. Rearrangements were called productive when the CDR3 lacked stop codons and stayed in frame with V and J; all others were non-productive. Following IMGT convention, CDR3 was defined as the stretch from the second conserved V-encoded cysteine up to the conserved J-encoded phenylalanine. The earlier analysis of more than 450 of the donors excluded sequences that lacked an unambiguous match to a single V gene segment. An earlier analysis of just under 600 of the donors called V segments functional above 56.7% productive rearrangements and segregating when the between-donor standard deviation exceeded 5%. A statistical classification framework was built to diagnose cytomegalovirus status from the catalog of TCR beta chain sequences. A later analysis assigned V and J genes by comparing TCR nucleotide sequences with IMGT/GENE-DB human TR gene sequences. The TCRdist pipeline was used in a later analysis to assign CDR3 sequences and most-parsimonious VDJ recombination scenarios. In a later analysis, every TCR beta chain was defined by the combination of its CDR3 amino acid sequence and its V-gene family, and reads without a unique V-gene family were dropped. As a way to deal with suspected cross-contamination and a sequencing artifact, a later analysis dropped roughly 620 nucleotide sequences that were highly shared and had low generation probability. For each public chain, a later analysis derived a clonal expansion index from normalized ranks of inferred template counts within each repertoire. A later analysis computed generation probabilities with a VDJ recombination model fitted to out-of-frame rearrangements, and checked the results against IGoR. In a later analysis, TCR-TCR, TCR-HLA and TCR-CMV co-occurrence was scored with hypergeometric tests, and a repertoire-size bias correction was applied to TCR pairs. False discovery rates were estimated in a later analysis by permuting HLA or CMV assignments 20 times. In a later analysis, co-occurring TCRs were grouped using DBSCAN, and TCRdist sequence similarity was added for clustering within HLA-allele-positive subsets. Co-occurrence clustering excluded repertoires with fewer than 30,000 or more than 120,000 public chains, plus five with anomalous nucleotide sharing. The immuneACCESS repertoire file appears here via TCRdb, limited to in-frame rearrangements. These files lack a portion of the clones; in checked studies, under half of the deficit traces to unresolved V genes, and the cause of the others is not known. D and trimming come from the DNA, and the V and J calls and clone size come from that table. For this sample the table gives approximately 190,000 clones, of which about four fifths were detected only once. About 0.24% of the sample is held by the ten biggest clonotypes.

Trimming takes 2 bases from V and 1 base from J, and the germline ends sit 10 bases apart. Sequences SGDLS (CDR1) and YYNGEE (CDR2) are obtained from the germline V gene. The CDR3, from cysteine to phenylalanine, totals 15 residues. Only CDR3 DNA is held: 45 bases, read in frame from base 1. The investigation overall reported the following: A later analysis found that most CMV-associated TCR beta chains appeared HLA-restricted, with HLA associations seemingly driven largely by CMV exposure. In a later analysis, the rate of TCR association differed among HLA loci, with DRB1 alleles having the most associated TCRs and HLA-C alleles having the fewest. The 87-base-pair reads could not distinguish some IMGT-functional V segments, including TRBV6-2 and TRBV6-3, so those segments were excluded. A total of around 150 TCR beta chains were listed by the study as associated with cytomegalovirus. Broadly in line with IMGT annotations, most TCR beta V segments showed up in productive rearrangements about 87% or about 30% of the time in an earlier analysis of a few hundred of the donors. In a later analysis, HLA-associated TCR beta chains were found to be more clonally expanded and to have lower generation probabilities than equally common non-associated chains. Presence/absence analyses assumed roughly uniform sequencing depth across donors, an assumption that may not hold. A later analysis reported that several top co-occurrence clusters appeared linked to parvovirus B19, influenza, CMV and Epstein-Barr virus. Because counts were too low, about 18 rarely observed V segments, including chromosome 9 orphons, were excluded from the earlier analysis of 500 to 700 of the donors. Most TCR sequences were observed very rarely across donors, whereas some public TCRs were present in many individuals. Strong co-occurrence of HLA alleles, especially DR and DQ, made assigning TCR associations to individual alleles difficult. According to a later genetic analysis, donors in an Asian-associated ancestry cluster had fewer N-insertions in productive TCRs than the roughly 660-donor mean. HLA typing was unavailable for some donors at each locus, so association tests used only the typed subset. Immune exposure information for the cohort was limited to CMV serostatus. The cohort was sequenced for TCR beta chains only, and without alpha or paired-chain data the features that could be detected were limited. In a later analysis, some 18,000 TCR beta sequences were associated with specific HLA alleles at a false discovery rate of 0.05. A cluster of highly shared sequence variants was judged likely to be a technical artifact of the sequencing pipeline. According to the authors, the approach could potentially be generalized to other disease states and immunological phenotypes. Cytomegalovirus status was reported to be diagnosed by the classifier with high specificity and sensitivity in both the original and validation cohorts. A few of the identified cytomegalovirus-associated TCR beta chains were confirmed in vitro to be specific for cytomegalovirus antigens. A further reported finding was that TCR beta sequences accurately predicted the HLA-A and HLA-B alleles for most subjects in the first cohort. Linkage disequilibrium might explain the correlated functional status among segregating V segments, but an unknown experimental factor could not be ruled out. In a later genetic analysis, a missense DCLRE1C variant was associated with V-gene and J-gene trimming of TCR beta chains, and the association was replicated in an independent cohort.

The cohort consisted of 600 to 750 healthy bone marrow donors. Cohort members were all nominally healthy when sampled, although unrecorded immune exposures were likely present. The donor tested CMV seronegative and was one of the 352 seronegative cohort members. Each donor provided a peripheral blood sample, and peripheral blood mononuclear cells were used for TCR beta sequencing. Genomic DNA was extracted from the blood cell samples with the Qiagen DNeasy Blood Extraction Kit. The chain is encoded by TRBV9 joined to TRBJ1-5, with TRBD1 perhaps the D gene, on 6 matching bases. Sample: PBMCs. This receptor was obtained from a boy aged 5 to 17 in good health and CMV-seronegative. The nucleotide sequence reads as follows: TGTGCCAGCAGCGTTGGCGGACAGAGCAATCAGCCCCAGCATTTT. This encodes CASSVGGQSNQPQHF.